This TCR beta chain was identified in a study of blood T cell repertoires in COVID-19. Authors' processing steps: Reference gene primer amplification yielded estimated nucleated cell counts. Profiled with immunoSEQ multiplex PCR; TCRdb holds only in-frame clones, not every one. D and trimming come from the DNA, and the V and J calls and clone size come from that table. The sample consists of hundreds of thousands of clones, approximately 90% of them appearing once. CDR3 length equals 17 residues. Trimming removed 4 bases from V and 6 bases from J, with 24 bases in between. CDR1 is MNHNS, CDR2 SASEGT, per germline.

The receptor was isolated from a young woman with acute COVID-19. Source material: PBMCs or T cells enriched from blood (not recorded which). The chain couples TRBV6-1 to TRBJ1-1; D is undetermined. The CDR3 sequence is CASSGVGPRPPRPEAFF. As DNA, the CDR3 is TGTGCCAGCAGTGGAGTTGGCCCAAGGCCCCCGAGGCCTGAAGCTTTCTTT.